These 30 T cell receptor beta chains came from one sample sequenced in a study of Graves' ophthalmopathy and Graves' hyperthyroidism. Researchers took RNA transcripts and amplified TCR beta CDR3 regions from them. The first-round RT-PCR employed HTBI primers together with the Qiagen OneStep RT-PCR kit. A multiplex PCR was then performed as the second round. TCRdb fed the multiplex PCR reads into MiXCR, producing one record per CDR3 protein. Found here are roughly 160,000 distinct CDR3 sequences, 30% to 45% of them singletons; the top ten hold less than 9.5%. The specimen sequenced was peripheral blood. These receptors were obtained from a man aged 25-40 years with Graves' ophthalmopathy.

This clonotype was counted many times. This chain joins TRBV10-3 and TRBJ2-7, with 7 bases fitting TRBD2. Germline CDR1 and CDR2: ENHRY and SYGVKD. With V trimmed by 4 bases and J by 2 bases, 8 bases remained unmatched. The CDR3 runs to 15 residues. CDR3 DNA: TGTGCCATCAGTGGCGACGGGACTACCGCCTACGAGCAGTACTTC. It is translated as CAISGDGTTAYEQYF.

Ten or more counts support this clonotype. In nucleotides, the CDR3 is TGCAGTGCTGGGACTAGCGGGAGGTGGCAAGAGACCCAGTACTTC. Protein sequence: CSAGTSGRWQETQYF. The chain uses TRBV20-1 and TRBJ2-5, with 15 bases identical to TRBD2. CDR3 length: 15 amino acids. J lost 2 bases, V lost 5 bases, and 3 bases had no gene match. Germline V gene sequence: CDR1 DFQATT, CDR2 SNEGSKA (reference sequence).

This clonotype was recorded once. This chain links TRBV6-5 with TRBJ1-2; D gene ambiguous. Trimming took off 3 bases at V and 4 bases at J, with 9 bases between the two ends. The CDR3 covers 13 residues. Germline CDR1 reads MNHEY; CDR2 reads SVGAGI. CDR3 nucleotide sequence: TGTGCCAGCAGTTATACACAGTTCTATGGCTACACCTTC. Translation: CASSYTQFYGYTF.

This clonotype was detected ten times or more. The CDR3 bases are TGTGCCAGCAGCGTATCCGGGTCGGGAGGCCCCTACGAGCAGTACTTC. This codes for CASSVSGSGGPYEQYF. The chain combines TRBV9 with TRBJ2-7, with 7 positions matching TRBD2. Trimming removed 1 base from V and 2 bases from J; junction bases left unmatched: 9. The CDR3 is 16 residues long. Germline lookup yields CDR1 SGDLS and CDR2 YYNGEE.

The chain recombines TRBV6-1 with TRBJ1-1; TRBD1 might be the D (5 bases). Germline CDR1 and CDR2: MNHNS and SASEGT. The length of the CDR3 is 14 residues. With 3 bases removed from V and 5 bases from J, the gap between germline ends came to 13 bases. CDR3 nucleotide sequence: TGTGCCAGCAGTGACCCTCCAGGGAATACTGAAGCTTTCTTT. Its translation is CASSDPPGNTEAFF.

This clonotype has a count of ten or more. The chain combines TRBV12-3 or TRBV12-4 with TRBJ2-7; D possibly corresponds to TRBD2 (7 bases). CDR3 length equals 13 residues. V was pared by 7 bases and J by 8 bases, with 18 bases between. The CDR3 bases are TGTGCCAGCATGAGAAACAGGGAGGGCAAGCAGTACTTC. Amino acid sequence: CASMRNREGKQYF.

Ten or more counts support this clonotype. V and J are TRBV7-8 and TRBJ2-7; D not resolved. This CDR3 region has 12 residues. Looked up from germline, CDR1 is SGHVS and CDR2 is FQNEAQ. The V end was cut by 1 base, the J end by 3 bases, with 4 bases between. CDR3 nucleotide sequence: TGTGCCAGCAGCTTAGTTTTCTACGAGCAGTACTTC. Amino acid sequence: CASSLVFYEQYF.

The chain carries TRBV6-5 and TRBJ2-7, with 9 nucleotides matching TRBD1. Trimming at V came to 4 bases and at J to 3 bases, leaving 13 bases not matched to a gene. CDR3 length: 17 amino acids. Germline lookup yields CDR1 MNHEY and CDR2 SVGAGI. CDR3 loop: CASSFSSGTGISYEQYF. CDR3 nucleotides: TGTGCCAGCAGTTTCTCTTCCGGGACAGGGATAAGCTACGAGCAGTACTTC.

This clonotype was observed once. The rearrangement links TRBV24-1 to TRBJ2-5; no clear D gene. V dropped 4 bases and J dropped 5 bases, with 16 bases sitting between them. CDR3 length equals 15 residues. The V gene's germline CDR1 is KGHDR and CDR2 SFDVKD. For the CDR3, the DNA is TGTGCCACCAGTGACCCCGGCCTAGATGGGGAGACCCAGTACTTC. Translation gives CATSDPGLDGETQYF.

On this clonotype: One end of the junction fails to match germline, which may point to a read error. The chain uses TRBV7-9 and TRBJ2-5; perhaps TRBD1 as D (6 bases). The CDR3 totals 14 residues. Germline loops: CDR1 SEHNR, CDR2 FQNEAQ (reference sequence). This chain's CDR3 is CASSLAGAGETQYF. CDR3 coding DNA: TGCGCCAGCAGCTTAGCAGGGGCAGGCGAGACCCAGTACTTC.

This clonotype was seen ten or more times. The chain couples TRBV20-1 to TRBJ1-2; D is ambiguous. V was cut by 0 bases and J by 6 bases, with 14 bases left in between. Per germline, CDR1 DFQATT and CDR2 SNEGSKA (reference sequence). CDR3 length: 14 amino acids. The CDR3 sequence: CSAREGSAWDGYTF. Here the CDR3 DNA reads TGCAGTGCTAGAGAGGGGTCCGCCTGGGATGGCTACACCTTC.

This clonotype was recorded many times. This chain uses TRBV5-1 with TRBJ1-3, with D tentatively TRBD1 (5 bases). Germline loops: CDR1 SGHRS, CDR2 YFSETQ. The CDR3 extends over 15 amino acids. Trimming took 4 bases from V and 0 from J, leaving 11 bases between them. The DNA of the CDR3 is TGCGCCAGCAGCCTGACAGTCAGCTCTGGAAACACCATATATTTT. Residues: CASSLTVSSGNTIYF. Combining the CDR3 with reference TRBV5-1 and TRBJ1-3 gives the whole variable domain KAGVTQTPRYLIKTRGQQVTLSCSPISGHRSVSWYQQTPGQGLQFLFEYFSETQRNKGNFPGRFSGRQFSNSRSEMNVSTLELGDSALYLCASSLTVSSGNTIYFGEGSWLTVV.

This clonotype occurred many times. The gene calls are TRBV24-1 and TRBJ1-1; 11 bases agree with TRBD1. CDR1 and CDR2 (germline): KGHDR, SFDVKD. CDR3 length: 15 residues. The V and J ends lost 4 bases and 5 bases, in that order; junction bases with no gene match: 5. This CDR3 reads CATSEGDRGGTEAFF. In DNA form, the CDR3 reads TGTGCCACCAGTGAGGGGGACAGGGGGGGGACTGAAGCTTTCTTT.

The J gene is TRBJ2-3, the V gene TRBV13; D is possibly TRBD1 (6 bases). V lost 5 bases, J lost 4 bases, and 13 bases lay in between. This CDR3 spans 14 amino acids. CDR1 and CDR2 from the germline V gene are PRHDT and FYEKMQ (reference sequence). The CDR3 coding sequence is TGTGCCAGCAGCAAGTTAGCAGGGGCAGATACGCAGTATTTT. It is translated as CASSKLAGADTQYF.

The J gene is TRBJ2-7, the V gene TRBV6-2 or TRBV6-3; 7 bases map to TRBD2. The CDR3 length is 15 residues. J gave up 0 bases and V 6 bases, and 8 bases lay outside the gene matches. Germline assignment: CDR1 MNHEY and CDR2 SVGEGT. CDR3 sequence: CASSSSSGFSYEQYF. The CDR3 nucleotides read TGTGCCAGCAGCTCTAGTAGCGGGTTCTCCTACGAGCAGTACTTC.

The chain links TRBV6-1 to TRBJ1-5; a weak D match, TRBD1 (6 bases). CDR1 and CDR2 (germline): MNHNS, SASEGT. The CDR3 sequence is 13 residues long. Trimming cost V 6 bases and J 4 bases, with 10 bases left between them. CDR3 sequence (DNA): TGTGCCAGCAGAAACAGGGAGAATCAGCCCCAGCATTTT. Protein: CASRNRENQPQHF.

This clonotype occurred many times. This chain joins TRBV9 and TRBJ2-7, with 7 bases aligning to TRBD1. The CDR3 covers 14 residues. The V and J ends lost 2 bases and 3 bases, in that order; junction bases with no gene match: 5. Germline CDR1 is SGDLS and CDR2 is YYNGEE. This chain's CDR3 is CASSVTTGSYEQYF. The CDR3 DNA follows: TGTGCCAGCAGCGTCACGACAGGGAGCTACGAGCAGTACTTC.

The CDR3 DNA follows: TGTGCCACCAGTGATTTGTCTAGCGGGAGGTTTGAGACCCAGTACTTC. Protein product: CATSDLSSGRFETQYF. This chain joins TRBV24-1 and TRBJ2-5; 11 positions match TRBD2. After removal of 0 bases from V and 5 bases from J, the junction contained 4 bases not matched to a gene. The length of the CDR3 is 16 residues. Germline loops: CDR1 KGHDR, CDR2 SFDVKD.

This clonotype was seen at least ten times. This chain uses TRBV6-2 or TRBV6-3 with TRBJ1-2; 7 bases map to TRBD1. CDR3 length: 15 residues. The germline V gene has CDR1 MNHEY and CDR2 SVGEGT. The ends lost 6 bases at V and 4 bases at J; junction bases unmatched: 11. CDR3 loop: CASRPMTGRTYGYTF. CDR3 coding DNA: TGTGCCAGCAGGCCCATGACAGGGCGTACCTATGGCTACACCTTC.

This clonotype has only one observation. The rearrangement links TRBV28 to TRBJ2-7, with D possibly called TRBD1 or TRBD2 (5 bases each). V was pared by 5 bases and J by 2 bases, with 19 bases between. Germline values: CDR1 MDHEN, CDR2 SYDVKM. The CDR3 is 16 residues long. The CDR3 region is CASSPSGAPSPYEQYF. The CDR3 DNA follows: TGTGCCAGCAGTCCCTCTGGGGCGCCTAGCCCCTACGAGCAGTACTTC.

With regard to this clonotype: One junction end does not reproduce the germline sequence, and a read error may be involved. The V and J genes are TRBV6-1 and TRBJ1-6; D might be TRBD1 (6 bases). Germline V gives CDR1 MNHNS, CDR2 SASEGT. The CDR3 has 12 amino acids. The CDR3 region is CASSTPKGHLIF. In nucleotides, the CDR3 is TGTGCCAGCAGTACACCTAAGGGACATTTGATATTT.

This clonotype was detected ten times or more. CDR3 loop: CASSLGIGGYTF. The DNA of the CDR3 is TGTGCCAGCAGCTTAGGAATTGGTGGCTACACCTTC. The rearrangement uses TRBV7-9 and TRBJ1-2; D gene unclear. Germline V gene data show CDR1 as SEHNR and CDR2 as FQNEAQ (reference sequence). The germline V and J ends were trimmed by 1 base and 7 bases, with 7 bases remaining between them. The CDR3 covers 12 residues.

The V gene is TRBV6-1, the J gene TRBJ1-2; perhaps TRBD1 as D (6 bases). CDR1 is MNHNS and CDR2 is SASEGT in the germline V gene. With 1 base removed from V and 4 bases from J, the gap between germline ends came to 13 bases. CDR3 length equals 15 residues. The CDR3 DNA reads TGTGCCAGCAGTGAAGACAGGGCGAGGACCTATGGCTACACCTTC. Amino acid sequence: CASSEDRARTYGYTF.

This clonotype was found a few times. CDR3 nucleotides: TGTGCCAGCAGTTTTACAGTTGACACTGAAGCTTTCTTT. It encodes CASSFTVDTEAFF. This chain links TRBV6-5 with TRBJ1-1, with D unclear. Germline V gene sequence: CDR1 MNHEY, CDR2 SVGAGI. Trimming pared 4 bases from V and 3 bases from J, leaving 9 bases between. The CDR3 covers 13 residues.

This clonotype was detected ten times or more. The chain has TRBV12-3 or TRBV12-4 and TRBJ2-7, with 12 bases aligning to TRBD1. This CDR3 region has 15 residues. V lost 3 bases to trimming and J lost 5 bases; unmatched junction nucleotides: 5. CDR3 protein: CASSFGRDRGHEQYF. In DNA form, the CDR3 reads TGTGCCAGCAGTTTCGGACGGGACAGGGGGCACGAGCAGTACTTC.

The V gene is TRBV11-2, the J gene TRBJ2-7, with TRBD2 matching over 13 bases. The J segment lost 4 bases and the V segment lost 3 bases, leaving 6 bases of the junction unmatched. Germline V gene sequence: CDR1 SGHAT, CDR2 FQNNGV. This CDR3 has 16 amino acids. The CDR3 nucleotides read TGTGCCAGCAGCTTTGGACTAGCGGGAGAGAGGTACGAGCAGTACTTC. Protein: CASSFGLAGERYEQYF.

This clonotype was detected ten times or more. This chain joins TRBV28 and TRBJ2-5; D gene ambiguous. This CDR3 contains 12 residues. Germline CDR1 MDHEN, CDR2 SYDVKM. V lost 5 bases to trimming and J lost 2 bases, with 6 bases between them. The CDR3 is CASSRWQETQYF. Here the CDR3 DNA reads TGTGCCAGCAGTAGGTGGCAAGAGACCCAGTACTTC.

Remarks on this clonotype: At one of its ends the junction is not consistent with the germline gene, which may arise from a read error. The chain uses TRBV12-3 or TRBV12-4 and TRBJ2-5; possibly TRBD1 for D (6 bases). The CDR3 is 15 amino acids. The CDR3 region has the DNA TGTGCCAACAGTTCCGGGACACAGCGGCAAGAGACCCAGTACTTC. Its protein product is CANSSGTQRQETQYF.

V is TRBV6-1 and J is TRBJ2-7; 7 bases align to TRBD2. Germline V gene data show CDR1 as MNHNS and CDR2 as SASEGT. There are 12 residues in the CDR3. After removal of 11 bases from V and 3 bases from J, the junction contained 7 bases not matched to a gene. The CDR3 region has the DNA TGTGCCGCCCTTTCGGGGGGCTACGAGCAGTACTTC. It is translated as CAALSGGYEQYF.

V and J are TRBV24-1 and TRBJ1-5; tentatively, D is TRBD1 (6 bases). The ends were cut back, 3 bases at V and 6 bases at J, with 8 bases in the middle. The CDR3 covers 13 residues. In germline, CDR1 is KGHDR, CDR2 SFDVKD. CDR3 coding DNA: TGTGCCACCAGTGATCGCAGGGGTCAGCCCCAGCATTTT. Amino acids: CATSDRRGQPQHF.